These T cell receptor beta chains were read from a single sample in a study of control samples from healthy donors and cancer patients. The data were produced by immunoSEQ multiplex PCR, yet TCRdb's version contains in-frame clones alone and is incomplete. This sample has some 200,000 clones, with 91% found just once. The sequencing sample was made of blood. Receptors originate from a woman aged 30 to 39 in good health. The CDR3 runs from the conserved cysteine through the conserved F or W. The order of the fields is J gene, D gene, CDR3 length, V gene, CDR3 protein, CDR3 DNA. D genes are given only for firm matches.

J gene: TRBJ2-4; D gene: .; CDR3 length: 12; V gene: TRBV7-9; CDR3 protein: CASSHRPNIQYF; CDR3 DNA: TGTGCCAGCAGTCACAGACCAAACATTCAGTACTTC
J gene: TRBJ1-6; D gene: TRBD1; CDR3 length: 14; V gene: TRBV6-1; CDR3 protein: CASSETGGWSPLHF; CDR3 DNA: TGTGCCAGCAGTGAAACAGGGGGCTGGTCACCCCTCCACTTT
J gene: TRBJ2-3; D gene: .; CDR3 length: 14; V gene: TRBV24-1; CDR3 protein: CATSDLPSTDTQYF; CDR3 DNA: TGTGCCACCAGTGATCTCCCTAGTACAGATACGCAGTATTTT
J gene: TRBJ2-7; D gene: .; CDR3 length: 14; V gene: TRBV18; CDR3 protein: CASSPTGVAYEQYF; CDR3 DNA: TGTGCCAGCTCACCAACGGGGGTGGCCTACGAGCAGTACTTC
J gene: TRBJ2-1; D gene: TRBD2; CDR3 length: 13; V gene: TRBV10-3; CDR3 protein: CAISEGLAEEQFF; CDR3 DNA: TGTGCCATCAGTGAGGGACTAGCGGAGGAGCAGTTCTTC
J gene: TRBJ2-7; D gene: TRBD2; CDR3 length: 15; V gene: TRBV27; CDR3 protein: CASSFVTSGRGEQYF; CDR3 DNA: TGTGCCAGCAGTTTCGTGACTAGCGGGAGGGGCGAGCAGTACTTC
J gene: TRBJ2-3; D gene: .; CDR3 length: 16; V gene: TRBV4-1; CDR3 protein: CASSQGSGVETDTQYF; CDR3 DNA: TGCGCCAGCAGCCAAGGGTCGGGAGTGGAGACAGATACGCAGTATTTT
J gene: TRBJ2-7; D gene: .; CDR3 length: 13; V gene: TRBV10-2; CDR3 protein: CASSDGRVSEQYF; CDR3 DNA: TGCGCCAGCAGTGATGGCAGGGTTAGCGAGCAGTACTTC
J gene: TRBJ2-2; D gene: TRBD1; CDR3 length: 16; V gene: TRBV7-3; CDR3 protein: CASSLTDRVGTGELFF; CDR3 DNA: TGTGCCAGCAGCTTAACAGACAGGGTTGGCACCGGGGAGCTGTTTTTT
J gene: TRBJ2-2; D gene: TRBD1; CDR3 length: 15; V gene: TRBV10-1; CDR3 protein: CASSGGTANTGELFF; CDR3 DNA: TGCGCCAGCAGTGGGGGGACAGCGAACACCGGGGAGCTGTTTTTT
J gene: TRBJ2-3; D gene: .; CDR3 length: 14; V gene: TRBV5-1; CDR3 protein: CASSLGGGGDTQYF; CDR3 DNA: TGCGCCAGCAGCTTGGGCGGGGGCGGAGATACGCAGTATTTT
J gene: TRBJ2-3; D gene: .; CDR3 length: 11; V gene: TRBV20-1; CDR3 protein: CSAQGTDTQYF; CDR3 DNA: TGCAGTGCTCAGGGAACAGATACGCAGTATTTT
J gene: TRBJ1-4; D gene: TRBD1; CDR3 length: 12; V gene: TRBV30; CDR3 protein: CAWTGTGEKLFF; CDR3 DNA: TGTGCCTGGACCGGGACAGGGGAAAAACTGTTTTTT
J gene: TRBJ2-5; D gene: TRBD2; CDR3 length: 15; V gene: TRBV19; CDR3 protein: CASSINGGARETQYF; CDR3 DNA: TGTGCCAGTAGTATAAACGGGGGGGCCCGTGAGACCCAGTACTTC